This entry lists 7 T cell receptor beta chains sequenced from one sample in a study of T cell responses to AZD1222 COVID-19 vaccine. TCRdb's table, derived via immunoSEQ multiplex PCR, lists solely in-frame clones and lacks some. The data hold roughly 99,000 clones, with around nine tenths observed a single time. Source: peripheral blood, taken 28 days after the second AZD1222 dose. The receptors were gathered from an adult who received the AZD1222 COVID-19 vaccine.

CDR3 nucleotide sequence: TGTGCCAGCAGCACTGGGAGTCAGATTTACGAGCAGTACTTC. Protein sequence: CASSTGSQIYEQYF. The chain has TRBV2 and TRBJ2-7; TRBD2 might be the D (5 bases). Trimming pared 6 bases from V and 4 bases from J, leaving 16 bases between. The germline V gene has CDR1 SNHLY and CDR2 FYNNEI. CDR3 length: 14 amino acids.

V is TRBV7-9 and J is TRBJ2-7; maybe TRBD2 (5 bases). The CDR3 has 12 residues. V dropped 6 bases and J dropped 3 bases, with 9 bases sitting between them. Germline V lookup: CDR1 SEHNR, CDR2 FQNEAQ (reference sequence). CDR3 amino acids: CASSYGNYEQYF. CDR3 nucleotide sequence: TGTGCCAGCAGTTACGGGAACTACGAGCAGTACTTC. Based on the CDR3 plus reference TRBV7-9 and TRBJ2-7, the full variable domain is DTGVSQNPRHKITKRGQNVTFRCDPISEHNRLYWYRQTLGQGPEFLTYFQNEAQLEKSRLLSDRFSAERPKGSFSTLEIQRTEQGDSAMYLCASSYGNYEQYFGPGTRLTVT.

CDR3 amino acids: CASSQDGRVAFF. In DNA, the CDR3 is TGTGCCAGCAGCCAAGACGGCCGGGTGGCTTTCTTT. The gene calls are TRBV3-1 (or the pseudogene TRBV3-2) and TRBJ1-1; unclear D gene. Trimming shortened V by 0 bases and J by 11 bases, and 10 bases separated the two germline ends. Germline CDR1 and CDR2: LGHDT and YNNKEL (reference sequence). The CDR3 length is 12 residues.

This clone was detected only a few times. The genes are TRBV5-4 and TRBJ1-1; D unclear. The CDR3 totals 14 residues. Germline CDR1 reads SGHNT; CDR2 reads YYREEE (reference sequence). Trimming left V 0 bases short and J 1 base short, with 7 bases between. This CDR3 is CASSLARANTEAFF. CDR3 DNA sequence: TGTGCCAGCAGCTTGGCCCGGGCGAACACTGAAGCTTTCTTT.

This chain connects TRBV7-2 to TRBJ2-5; no clear D. This CDR3 is 13 amino acids long. Germline V lookup: CDR1 SGHTA, CDR2 FQGNSA. V dropped 1 base and J dropped 3 bases, with 6 bases sitting between them. The CDR3 spells CASSLVIEETQYF. Here the CDR3 DNA reads TGTGCCAGCAGCTTAGTAATAGAAGAGACCCAGTACTTC. Looking up the rest from reference TRBV7-2 and TRBJ2-5 gives the full variable domain: GAGVSQSPSNKVTEKGKDVELRCDPISGHTALYWYRQSLGQGLEFLIYFQGNSAPDKSGLPSDRFSAERTGGSVSTLTIQRTQQEDSAVYLCASSLVIEETQYFGPGTRLLVL.

The gene calls are TRBV4-2 and TRBJ2-5; TRBD2 agrees at 12 bases. V lost 0 bases, J lost 1 base, and 12 bases stayed unmatched. CDR3 length: 20 residues. Germline V gene lookup returns CDR1 LGHNA and CDR2 YNFKEQ. The CDR3 DNA is TGTGCCAGCAGCCAAGATAAGCCCCGGGGACTAGCGGGTCCCCAAGAGACCCAGTACTTC. This encodes CASSQDKPRGLAGPQETQYF.

The V call is TRBV7-2, the J call TRBJ1-2; D perhaps matches TRBD1 (5 bases). V lost 1 base, J lost 5 bases, and 14 bases lay in between. CDR3 size: 15 residues. Germline V gene sequence: CDR1 SGHTA, CDR2 FQGNSA. The CDR3 DNA reads as TGTGCCAGCAGCTTAGGCCAAGGGGTGGGGTATGGCTACACCTTC. Translating gives CASSLGQGVGYGYTF.